Shown below are 16 T cell receptor beta chains from a single sample sequenced in a study of response to subunit inactivated influenza vaccine. In TCRdb, the RT-PCR reads were re-called with MiXCR into one record per CDR3 protein. This table has about 650,000 distinct CDR3 sequences, about 15% appearing once. The specimen comprised PBMCs from blood, sampled approximately 12 days after vaccination. The receptor source for this set is a man aged 50 or older who received an inactivated influenza vaccine.

This clonotype showed up just a few times. CDR3 nucleotide sequence: TGCAGCGTTGGTCCGGGGACAACTAATGAAAAACTGTTTTTT. Its translation: CSVGPGTTNEKLFF. The chain uses TRBV29-1 and TRBJ1-4; D unclear. The germline CDR1 and CDR2 sequences are SQVTM and ANQGSEA. This CDR3 has 14 amino acids. The ends were cut back, 4 bases at V and 0 bases at J, with 9 bases in the middle.

This clonotype has a count of ten or more. The V and J genes are TRBV10-3 and TRBJ2-2; perhaps D is TRBD1 or TRBD2 (5 bases each). CDR1 is ENHRY, CDR2 SYGVKD, per germline. The CDR3 totals 14 residues. The germline V and J ends were trimmed by 0 bases and 4 bases, with 6 bases remaining between them. The CDR3 spells CAISESRGTGELFF. For the CDR3, the DNA is TGTGCCATCAGTGAGTCGAGGGGCACCGGGGAGCTGTTTTTT.

The chain carries TRBV20-1 and TRBJ1-6; D is ambiguous. V was shortened by 6 bases and J by 7 bases, with 16 bases between the two germline ends. The CDR3 runs 14 residues. From germline, CDR1 is DFQATT and CDR2 SNEGSKA (reference sequence). As DNA, the CDR3 is TGCAGTGCATACACCGGGGTCGGGAATTCACCCCTCCACTTT. This gives the protein CSAYTGVGNSPLHF.

This clonotype was detected ten times or more. V and J are TRBV3-1 and TRBJ2-2; D is possibly TRBD1 (5 bases). The V end lost 5 bases, the J end lost 6 bases, and 16 bases lay between the germline ends. The CDR3 has 15 residues. CDR1 LGHDT and CDR2 YNNKEL come from the germline V gene (reference sequence). The CDR3: CASSGRLAGSGELFF. CDR3 in DNA: TGTGCCAGCAGCGGCCGACTTGCAGGGTCCGGGGAGCTGTTTTTT.

The table lists this clonotype with a few counts. This chain connects TRBV28 to TRBJ1-1; D gene unclear. The CDR3 loop spans 11 amino acids. V was trimmed by 2 bases and J by 11 bases, leaving 9 bases between them. Germline CDR1 is MDHEN and CDR2 is SYDVKM. The CDR3 protein is CASSLPLRAFF. CDR3 DNA: TGTGCCAGCAGTTTACCCCTTCGGGCTTTCTTT.

This clonotype came up a few times. The V and J genes are TRBV28 and TRBJ2-5; D is possibly TRBD1 (6 bases). The germline V gene has CDR1 MDHEN and CDR2 SYDVKM. V lost 6 bases to trimming and J lost 6 bases, with 17 bases between them. The CDR3 sequence is 14 residues long. The CDR3 nucleotides are TGTGCCAGCAGGGCTTGGACAGCCCCCAAGACCCAGTACTTC. It translates to CASRAWTAPKTQYF.

The rearrangement uses TRBV14 and TRBJ2-7, with 11 bases lining up with TRBD2. Germline CDR1 is SGHDN and CDR2 is FVKESK. V dropped 7 bases and J dropped 3; count of bases not matched to a gene: 2. CDR3 length equals 13 residues. The CDR3 DNA reads TGTGCCAGCACTAGCGGGGGGAACTACGAGCAGTACTTC. This sequence encodes CASTSGGNYEQYF.

The table lists this clonotype with a few counts. The V and J genes are TRBV12-3 or TRBV12-4 and TRBJ1-6, with D tentatively TRBD1 (6 bases). The V end lost 4 bases, the J end lost 7 bases, and 11 bases lay between the germline ends. The CDR3 length is 14 residues. The CDR3 DNA follows: TGTGCCAGCAGTTGGACAGATAAGAATTCACCCCTCCACTTT. This translates into CASSWTDKNSPLHF.

This clonotype was seen at least ten times. The chain employs TRBV10-2 and TRBJ1-6; D ambiguous. The CDR3 consists of 13 residues. Germline loops: CDR1 WSHSY, CDR2 SAAADI. The V end was cut by 4 bases, the J end by 5 bases, with 6 bases between. The CDR3 DNA is TGCGCCAGCAGTGGGACGAATAATTCACCCCTCCACTTT. It yields the protein CASSGTNNSPLHF.

The rearrangement links TRBV29-1 to TRBJ2-5; 14 bases are shared with TRBD2. Losses at the gene ends were 5 bases for V and 5 bases for J; bases not matched to a gene: 10. CDR1 SQVTM and CDR2 ANQGSEA come from the germline V gene. This CDR3 is 16 amino acids long. The CDR3 region is CSVSETSGRAMETQYF. CDR3 DNA: TGCAGCGTTTCGGAGACTAGCGGGAGGGCGATGGAGACCCAGTACTTC.

This clonotype was picked up a small number of times. This chain connects TRBV7-3 to TRBJ2-2; unclear D gene. The CDR3 spans 13 residues. Per the germline V gene, CDR1 is SGHTA and CDR2 is FQGTGA. Deletions cut 5 bases from V and 6 bases from J, with 10 bases between. CDR3 in amino acids: CASSPSYPGELFF. Written as DNA, the CDR3 is TGTGCCAGCAGCCCCAGTTACCCCGGGGAGCTGTTTTTT.

This sequence joins TRBV4-2 and TRBJ2-5; 8 positions match TRBD1. Germline V lookup: CDR1 LGHNA, CDR2 YNFKEQ. The CDR3 length is 16 residues. The V and J ends lost 0 bases and 5 bases, in that order; junction bases with no gene match: 8. This chain's CDR3 is CASSQDPSGGAETQYF. CDR3 nucleotide sequence: TGTGCCAGCAGCCAAGATCCTTCAGGGGGCGCGGAGACCCAGTACTTC.

The table lists this clonotype with a few counts. V is TRBV7-2 and J is TRBJ2-5; TRBD2 matches at 7 bases. CDR3 length: 14 residues. The V gene end was trimmed by 2 bases and the J gene end by 4 bases; junction bases not matched to a gene: 4. CDR1 and CDR2 (germline): SGHTA, FQGNSA. The CDR3 DNA follows: TGTGCCAGCAGCTTATGGGGGGGGTTAGAGACCCAGTACTTC. It specifies CASSLWGGLETQYF.

The rearrangement joins TRBV5-1 to TRBJ2-2; 7 bases align to TRBD1. Looked up from germline, CDR1 is SGHRS and CDR2 is YFSETQ. This CDR3 has 16 residues. J lost 3 bases, V lost 1 base, and 6 bases had no gene match. The CDR3 sequence: CASSLRGTDYTGELFF. Here the CDR3 DNA reads TGCGCCAGCAGCTTGAGGGGGACAGACTACACCGGGGAGCTGTTTTTT.

This chain joins TRBV15 and TRBJ2-7; 9 nucleotides line up with TRBD1. CDR3 length: 15 residues. Germline trimming cut 3 bases from V and 3 bases from J; bases unmatched to any gene: 6. Germline V lookup: CDR1 LNHNV, CDR2 YYDKDF (reference sequence). The chain's CDR3 is CATSRGRTGVYEQYF. CDR3 bases: TGTGCCACCAGCAGGGGTAGGACAGGGGTCTACGAGCAGTACTTC.

CDR3 sequence: CASRWTGANTGELFF. CDR3 DNA: TGTGCCAGCAGATGGACAGGGGCGAACACCGGGGAGCTGTTTTTT. The V and J genes are TRBV12-3 or TRBV12-4 and TRBJ2-2; 9 nucleotides match TRBD1. V dropped 6 bases and J dropped 0; count of bases not matched to a gene: 2. The CDR3 totals 15 residues.